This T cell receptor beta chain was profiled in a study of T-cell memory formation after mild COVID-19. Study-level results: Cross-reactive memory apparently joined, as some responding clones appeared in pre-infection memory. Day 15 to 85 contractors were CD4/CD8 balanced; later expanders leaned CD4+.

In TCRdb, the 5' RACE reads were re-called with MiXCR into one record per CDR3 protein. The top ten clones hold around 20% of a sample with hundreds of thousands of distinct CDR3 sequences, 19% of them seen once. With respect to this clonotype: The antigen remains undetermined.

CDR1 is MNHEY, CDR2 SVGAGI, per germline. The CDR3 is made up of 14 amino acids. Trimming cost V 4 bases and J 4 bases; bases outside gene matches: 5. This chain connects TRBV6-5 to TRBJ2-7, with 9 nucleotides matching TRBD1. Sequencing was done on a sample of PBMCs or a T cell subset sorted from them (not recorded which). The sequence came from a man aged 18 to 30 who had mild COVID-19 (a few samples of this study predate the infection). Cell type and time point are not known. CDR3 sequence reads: CASSSRTGAYEQYF. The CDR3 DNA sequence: TGTGCCAGCAGTTCCCGGACAGGGGCATACGAGCAGTACTTC.